Sequencing of this T cell receptor beta chain was carried out in a study of T-cell reconstitution after alpha-beta-depleted transplantation in children. It was with unique molecular identifiers that the TCRbeta library was prepared. TCRdb reprocessed the PCR reads via MiXCR and lists one record per CDR3 protein. Among 330,000 or so distinct CDR3 sequences listed, around 7.1% were seen once. This clonotype occurred many times. What it recognizes is unknown. V lost 0 bases to trimming and J lost 4 bases; unmatched junction nucleotides: 3. This CDR3 has 13 residues. Germline V gene data show CDR1 as DFQATT and CDR2 as SNEGSKA (reference sequence). Study-wide points: T-cell numbers and diversity, one year after transplant, stemmed largely from T cells that were newly produced. There were reportedly several hundred expanded graft clones from which alpha-beta T cells came about two months after transplant. At day 60, the high TCRbeta diversity found in some patients originated from recipient T cells and thymic progenitors that had survived.

The sequenced sample was peripheral blood, obtained 360 days after TCRalphabeta/CD19-depleted stem cell transplant. This TCR was recovered from a female patient aged 2-15 years who had a stem cell transplant for Fanconi anemia, so the T cells may come from the graft donor. V is TRBV20-1 and J is TRBJ2-7, with 7 bases aligning to TRBD1. CDR3 region: CSAREGQEYEQYV. The CDR3 DNA follows: TGCAGTGCTAGAGAAGGACAGGAATACGAGCAGTACGTC.